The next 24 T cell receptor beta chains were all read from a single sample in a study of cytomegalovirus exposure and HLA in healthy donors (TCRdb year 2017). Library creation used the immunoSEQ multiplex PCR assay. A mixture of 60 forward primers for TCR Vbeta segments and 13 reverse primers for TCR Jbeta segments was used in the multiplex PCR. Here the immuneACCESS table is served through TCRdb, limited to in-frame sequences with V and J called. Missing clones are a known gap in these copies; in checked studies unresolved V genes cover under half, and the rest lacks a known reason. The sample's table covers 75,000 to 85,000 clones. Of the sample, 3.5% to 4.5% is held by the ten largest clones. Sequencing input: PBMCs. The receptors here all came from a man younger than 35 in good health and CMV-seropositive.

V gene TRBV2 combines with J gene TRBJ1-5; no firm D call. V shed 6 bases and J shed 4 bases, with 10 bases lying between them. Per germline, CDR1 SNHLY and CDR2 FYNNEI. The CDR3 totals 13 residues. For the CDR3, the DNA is TGTGCCAGCAGGGCGGAAGGTAATCAGCCCCAGCATTTT. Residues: CASRAEGNQPQHF.

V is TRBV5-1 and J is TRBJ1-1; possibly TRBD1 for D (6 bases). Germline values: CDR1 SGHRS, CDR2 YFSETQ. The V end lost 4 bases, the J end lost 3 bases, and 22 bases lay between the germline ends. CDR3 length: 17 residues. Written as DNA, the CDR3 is TGCGCCAGCAGCCTAACCCTTCGACAGAAGGGGGACACTGAAGCTTTCTTT. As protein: CASSLTLRQKGDTEAFF. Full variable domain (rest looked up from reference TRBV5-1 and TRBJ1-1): KAGVTQTPRYLIKTRGQQVTLSCSPISGHRSVSWYQQTPGQGLQFLFEYFSETQRNKGNFPGRFSGRQFSNSRSEMNVSTLELGDSALYLCASSLTLRQKGDTEAFFGQGTRLTVV.

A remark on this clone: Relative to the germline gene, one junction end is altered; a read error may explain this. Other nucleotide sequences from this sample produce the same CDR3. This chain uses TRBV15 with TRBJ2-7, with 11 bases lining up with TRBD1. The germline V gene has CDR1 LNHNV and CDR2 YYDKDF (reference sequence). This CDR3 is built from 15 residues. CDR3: CATSRTGGASYEQYF. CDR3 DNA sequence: TGTGCCACTAGCAGGACAGGGGGCGCGTCGTACGAGCAGTACTTC.

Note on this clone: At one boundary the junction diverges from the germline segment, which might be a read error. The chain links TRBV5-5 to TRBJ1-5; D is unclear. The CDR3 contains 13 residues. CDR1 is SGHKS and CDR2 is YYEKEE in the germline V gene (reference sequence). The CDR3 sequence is CASSLAGNQPQHF. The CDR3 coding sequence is TGTGCCAGCAGTTTGGCGGGTAATCAGCCCCAGCATTTT.

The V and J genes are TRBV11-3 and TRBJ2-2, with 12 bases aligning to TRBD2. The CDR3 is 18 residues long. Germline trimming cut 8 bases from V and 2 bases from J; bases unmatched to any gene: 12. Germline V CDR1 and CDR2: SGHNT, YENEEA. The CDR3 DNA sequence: TGTGCCAGCCCCGGAGCTAGCGGGAGGGCGGCAAACACCGGGGAGCTGTTTTTT. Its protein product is CASPGASGRAANTGELFF.

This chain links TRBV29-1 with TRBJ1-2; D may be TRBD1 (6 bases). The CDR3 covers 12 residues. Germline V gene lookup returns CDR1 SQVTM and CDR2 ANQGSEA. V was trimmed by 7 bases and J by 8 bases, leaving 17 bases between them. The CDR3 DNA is TGCAGCGCCAATTGGGGGGGCGTCGGCTACACCTTC. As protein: CSANWGGVGYTF.

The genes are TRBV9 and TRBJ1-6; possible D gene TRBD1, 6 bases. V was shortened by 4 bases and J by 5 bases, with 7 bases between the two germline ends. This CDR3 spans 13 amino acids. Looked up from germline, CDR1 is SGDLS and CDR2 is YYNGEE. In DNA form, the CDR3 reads TGTGCCAGCAGCAGGACAGATAATTCACCCCTCCACTTT. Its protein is CASSRTDNSPLHF.

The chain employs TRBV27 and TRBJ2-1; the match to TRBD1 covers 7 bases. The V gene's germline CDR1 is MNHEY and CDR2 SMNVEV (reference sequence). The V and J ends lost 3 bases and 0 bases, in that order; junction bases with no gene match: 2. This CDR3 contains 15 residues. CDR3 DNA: TGTGCCAGCAGTTTGTGGGACAGCTCCTACAATGAGCAGTTCTTC. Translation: CASSLWDSSYNEQFF.

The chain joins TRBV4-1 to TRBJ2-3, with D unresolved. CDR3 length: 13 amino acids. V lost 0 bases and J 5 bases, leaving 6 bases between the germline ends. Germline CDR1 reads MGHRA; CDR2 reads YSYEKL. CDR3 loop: CASSQDTGDTQYF. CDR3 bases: TGCGCCAGCAGCCAAGATACGGGAGATACGCAGTATTTT.

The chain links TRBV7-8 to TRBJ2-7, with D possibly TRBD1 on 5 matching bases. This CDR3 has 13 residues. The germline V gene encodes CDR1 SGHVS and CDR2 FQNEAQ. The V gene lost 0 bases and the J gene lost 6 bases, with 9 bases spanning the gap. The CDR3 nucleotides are TGTGCCAGCAGCTTAGCCTCTAGGGGCGAGCAGTACTTC. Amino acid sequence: CASSLASRGEQYF.

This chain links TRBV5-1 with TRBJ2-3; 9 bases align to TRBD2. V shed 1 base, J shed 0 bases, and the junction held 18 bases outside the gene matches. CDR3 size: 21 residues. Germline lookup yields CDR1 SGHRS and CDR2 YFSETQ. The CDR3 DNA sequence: TGCGCCAGCAGCTTGAGGTCCGCTAGCGGGGAGCTGTTTACTAGCACAGATACGCAGTATTTT. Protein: CASSLRSASGELFTSTDTQYF. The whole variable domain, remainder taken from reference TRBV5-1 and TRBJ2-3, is KAGVTQTPRYLIKTRGQQVTLSCSPISGHRSVSWYQQTPGQGLQFLFEYFSETQRNKGNFPGRFSGRQFSNSRSEMNVSTLELGDSALYLCASSLRSASGELFTSTDTQYFGPGTRLTVL.

CDR3 DNA: TGTGCCAGCAGTCCCCTAGCCGAAAAACTGTTTTTT. Amino acid sequence: CASSPLAEKLFF. The V and J genes are TRBV7-9 and TRBJ1-4; D unclear. The germline V gene has CDR1 SEHNR and CDR2 FQNEAQ (reference sequence). The CDR3 runs 12 residues. Between the trimmed V and J ends, which lost 6 bases and 8 bases, there was a span of 10 bases.

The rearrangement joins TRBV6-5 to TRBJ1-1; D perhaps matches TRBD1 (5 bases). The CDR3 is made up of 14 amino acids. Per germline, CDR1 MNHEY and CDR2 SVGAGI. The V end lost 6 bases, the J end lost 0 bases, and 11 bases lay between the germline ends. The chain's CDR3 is CASRAPGVNTEAFF. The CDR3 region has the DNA TGTGCCAGCAGGGCTCCGGGGGTGAACACTGAAGCTTTCTTT.

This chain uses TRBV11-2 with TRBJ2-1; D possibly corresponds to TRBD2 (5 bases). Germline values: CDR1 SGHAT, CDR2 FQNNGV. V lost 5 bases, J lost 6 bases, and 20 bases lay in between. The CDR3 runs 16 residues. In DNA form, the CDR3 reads TGTGCCAGCAGCACCAGGACTGACTTAGGGTTCAATGAGCAGTTCTTC. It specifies CASSTRTDLGFNEQFF.

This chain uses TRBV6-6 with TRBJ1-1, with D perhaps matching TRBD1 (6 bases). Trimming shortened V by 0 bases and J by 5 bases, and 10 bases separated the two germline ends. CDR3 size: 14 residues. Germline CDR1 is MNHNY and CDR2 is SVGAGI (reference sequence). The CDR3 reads CASSYSEGDTEAFF. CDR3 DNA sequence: TGTGCCAGCAGTTACTCCGAGGGGGATACTGAAGCTTTCTTT.

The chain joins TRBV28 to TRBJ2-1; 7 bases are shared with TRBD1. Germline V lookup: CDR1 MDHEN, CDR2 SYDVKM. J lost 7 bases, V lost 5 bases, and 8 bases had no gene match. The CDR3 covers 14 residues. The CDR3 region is CASSRLTGSNEQFF. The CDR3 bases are TGTGCCAGCAGTCGATTGACAGGGTCGAATGAGCAGTTCTTC. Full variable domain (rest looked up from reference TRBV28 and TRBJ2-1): DVKVTQSSRYLVKRTGEKVFLECVQDMDHENMFWYRQDPGLGLRLIYFSYDVKMKEKGDIPEGYSVSREKKERFSLILESASTNQTSMYLCASSRLTGSNEQFFGPGTRLTVL.

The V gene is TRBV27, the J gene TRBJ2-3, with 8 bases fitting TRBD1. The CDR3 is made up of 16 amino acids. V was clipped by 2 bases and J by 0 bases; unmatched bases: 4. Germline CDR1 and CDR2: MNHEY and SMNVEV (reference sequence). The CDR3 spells CASSLTGGFSTDTQYF. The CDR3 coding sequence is TGTGCCAGCAGTTTAACAGGGGGGTTTAGCACAGATACGCAGTATTTT.

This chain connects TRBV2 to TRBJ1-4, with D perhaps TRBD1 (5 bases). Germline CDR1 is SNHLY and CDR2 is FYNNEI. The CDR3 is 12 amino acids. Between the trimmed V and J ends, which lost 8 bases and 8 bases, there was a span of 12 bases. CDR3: CASRVGEEKLFF. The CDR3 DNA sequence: TGTGCCAGCCGTGTAGGGGAAGAAAAACTGTTTTTT.

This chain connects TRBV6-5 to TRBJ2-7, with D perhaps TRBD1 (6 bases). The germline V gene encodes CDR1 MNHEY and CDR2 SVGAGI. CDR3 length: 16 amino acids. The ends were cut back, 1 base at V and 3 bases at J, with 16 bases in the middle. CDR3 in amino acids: CASSYLTGPSDYEQYF. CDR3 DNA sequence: TGTGCCAGCAGTTACTTGACAGGCCCCAGCGACTACGAGCAGTACTTC.

CDR3 residues: CASSDSPGGTTGELFF. CDR3 nucleotide sequence: TGTGCCAGCAGTGACTCCCCAGGGGGGACCACCGGGGAGCTGTTTTTT. V gene TRBV6-4 combines with J gene TRBJ2-2; tentative D call: TRBD1 (7 bases). V dropped 0 bases and J dropped 4 bases, with 12 bases sitting between them. The CDR3 covers 16 residues. Germline CDR1 MRHNA, CDR2 SNTAGT.

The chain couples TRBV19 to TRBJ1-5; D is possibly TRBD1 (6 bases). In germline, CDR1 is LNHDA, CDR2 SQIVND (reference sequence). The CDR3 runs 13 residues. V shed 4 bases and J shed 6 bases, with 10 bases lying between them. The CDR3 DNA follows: TGTGCCAGTAGTACGGGACAATTTCAGCCCCAGCATTTT. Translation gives CASSTGQFQPQHF. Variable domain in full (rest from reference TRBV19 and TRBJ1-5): DGGITQSPKYLFRKEGQNVTLSCEQNLNHDAMYWYRQDPGQGLRLIYYSQIVNDFQKGDIAEGYSVSREKKESFPLTVTSAQKNPTAFYLCASSTGQFQPQHFGDGTRLSIL.

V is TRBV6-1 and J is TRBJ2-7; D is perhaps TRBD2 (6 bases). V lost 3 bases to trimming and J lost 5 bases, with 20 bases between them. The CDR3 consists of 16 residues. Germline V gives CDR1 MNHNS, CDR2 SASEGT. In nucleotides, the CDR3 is TGTGCCAGCAGTGATGATACCGGGAGCCCTTCGCACGAGCAGTACTTC. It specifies CASSDDTGSPSHEQYF.

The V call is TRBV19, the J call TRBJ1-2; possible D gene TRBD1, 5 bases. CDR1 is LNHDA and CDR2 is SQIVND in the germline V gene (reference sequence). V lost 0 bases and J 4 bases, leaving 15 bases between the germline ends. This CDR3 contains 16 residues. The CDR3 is CASSIDEVSGFYGYTF. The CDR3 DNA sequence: TGTGCCAGTAGTATAGATGAAGTATCAGGGTTCTATGGCTACACCTTC.

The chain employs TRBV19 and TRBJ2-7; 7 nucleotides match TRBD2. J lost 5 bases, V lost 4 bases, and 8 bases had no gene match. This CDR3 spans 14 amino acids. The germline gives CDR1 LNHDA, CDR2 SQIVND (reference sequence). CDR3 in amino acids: CASSRSPGGHEQYF. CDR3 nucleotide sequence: TGTGCCAGTAGTAGGAGCCCGGGGGGACACGAGCAGTACTTC.